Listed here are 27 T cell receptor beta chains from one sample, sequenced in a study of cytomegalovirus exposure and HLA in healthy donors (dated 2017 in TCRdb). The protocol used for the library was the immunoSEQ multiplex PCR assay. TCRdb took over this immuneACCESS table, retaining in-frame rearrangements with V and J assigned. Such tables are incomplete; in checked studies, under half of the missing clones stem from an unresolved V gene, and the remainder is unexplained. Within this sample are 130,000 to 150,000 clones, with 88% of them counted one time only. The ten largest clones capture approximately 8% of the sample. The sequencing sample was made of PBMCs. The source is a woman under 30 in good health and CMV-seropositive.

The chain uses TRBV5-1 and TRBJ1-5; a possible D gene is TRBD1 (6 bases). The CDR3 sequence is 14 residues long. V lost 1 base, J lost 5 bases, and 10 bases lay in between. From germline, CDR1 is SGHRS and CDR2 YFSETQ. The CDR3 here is CASSLMGADQPQHF. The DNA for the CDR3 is TGCGCCAGCAGCTTGATGGGGGCAGATCAGCCCCAGCATTTT.

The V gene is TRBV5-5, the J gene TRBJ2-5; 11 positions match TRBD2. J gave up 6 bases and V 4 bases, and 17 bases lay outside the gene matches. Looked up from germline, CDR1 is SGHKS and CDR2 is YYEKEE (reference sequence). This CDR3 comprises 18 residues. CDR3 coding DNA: TGTGCCAGCAGCGATTCGGGACTAGCGGATAGAGACCGTCAGACCCAGTACTTC. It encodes CASSDSGLADRDRQTQYF.

DNA of the CDR3: TGTGCCAGCAGCTTGGGGCCTTATAGCAATCAGCCCCAGCATTTT. Protein product: CASSLGPYSNQPQHF. The J gene is TRBJ1-5, the V gene TRBV5-6, with D uncertain. Germline V lookup: CDR1 SGHDT, CDR2 YYEEEE. V was shortened by 0 bases and J by 0 bases, with 7 bases between the two germline ends. The CDR3 totals 15 residues.

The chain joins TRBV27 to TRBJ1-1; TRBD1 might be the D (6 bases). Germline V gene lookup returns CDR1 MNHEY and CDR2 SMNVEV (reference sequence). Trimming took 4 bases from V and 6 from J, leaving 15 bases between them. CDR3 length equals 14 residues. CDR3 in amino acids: CASSSLNRVAEAFF. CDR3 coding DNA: TGTGCCAGCAGTTCACTAAACAGGGTCGCTGAAGCTTTCTTT.

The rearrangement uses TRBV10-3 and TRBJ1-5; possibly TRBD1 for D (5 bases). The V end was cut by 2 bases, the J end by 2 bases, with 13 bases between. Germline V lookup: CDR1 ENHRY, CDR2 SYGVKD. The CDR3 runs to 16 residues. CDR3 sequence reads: CAISEGWGRRNQPQHF. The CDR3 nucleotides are TGTGCCATCAGTGAGGGATGGGGCAGACGCAATCAGCCCCAGCATTTT.

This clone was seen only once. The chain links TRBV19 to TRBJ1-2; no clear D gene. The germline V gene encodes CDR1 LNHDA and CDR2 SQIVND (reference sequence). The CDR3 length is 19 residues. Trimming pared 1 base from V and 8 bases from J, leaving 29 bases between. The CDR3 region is CASSIALGGRSPRVLGYTF. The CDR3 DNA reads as TGTGCCAGTAGTATAGCCCTCGGTGGGAGGTCACCGAGGGTGTTGGGCTACACCTTC.

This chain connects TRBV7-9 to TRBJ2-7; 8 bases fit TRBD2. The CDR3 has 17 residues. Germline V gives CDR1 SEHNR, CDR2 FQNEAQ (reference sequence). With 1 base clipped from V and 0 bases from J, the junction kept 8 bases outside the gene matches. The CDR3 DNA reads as TGTGCCAGCAGCTTAGGCCCAGCGGGAGAGAACTCCTACGAGCAGTACTTC. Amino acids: CASSLGPAGENSYEQYF.

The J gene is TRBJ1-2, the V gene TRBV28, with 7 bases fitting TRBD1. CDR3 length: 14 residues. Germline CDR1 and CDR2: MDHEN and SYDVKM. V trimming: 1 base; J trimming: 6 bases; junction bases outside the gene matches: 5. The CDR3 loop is CASSLYKGAHGYTF. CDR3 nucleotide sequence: TGTGCCAGCAGTTTATATAAGGGGGCGCATGGCTACACCTTC.

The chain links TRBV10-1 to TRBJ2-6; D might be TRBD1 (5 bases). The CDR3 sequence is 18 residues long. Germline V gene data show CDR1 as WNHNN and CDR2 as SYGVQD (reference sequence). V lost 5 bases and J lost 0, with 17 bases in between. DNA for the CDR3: TGCGCCAGCAGTCGAAGAGGACATGCCAGCTCTGGGGCCAACGTCCTGACTTTC. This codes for CASSRRGHASSGANVLTF.

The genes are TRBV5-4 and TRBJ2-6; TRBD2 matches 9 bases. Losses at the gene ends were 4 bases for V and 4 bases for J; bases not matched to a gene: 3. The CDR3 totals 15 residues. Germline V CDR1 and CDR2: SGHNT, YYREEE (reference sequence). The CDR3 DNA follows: TGTGCCAGCAGCAGGACTAGCGTCGGGGCCAACGTCCTGACTTTC. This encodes CASSRTSVGANVLTF. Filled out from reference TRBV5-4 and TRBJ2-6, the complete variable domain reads ETGVTQSPTHLIKTRGQQVTLRCSSQSGHNTVSWYQQALGQGPQFIFQYYREEENGRGNFPPRFSGLQFPNYSSELNVNALELDDSALYLCASSRTSVGANVLTFGAGSRLTVL.

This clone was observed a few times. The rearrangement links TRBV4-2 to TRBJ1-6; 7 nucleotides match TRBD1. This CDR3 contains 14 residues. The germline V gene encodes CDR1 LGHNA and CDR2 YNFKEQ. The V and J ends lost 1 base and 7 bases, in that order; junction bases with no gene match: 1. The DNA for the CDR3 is TGTGCCAGCAGCCAAGGGGGACAGAATTCACCCCTCCACTTT. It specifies CASSQGGQNSPLHF.

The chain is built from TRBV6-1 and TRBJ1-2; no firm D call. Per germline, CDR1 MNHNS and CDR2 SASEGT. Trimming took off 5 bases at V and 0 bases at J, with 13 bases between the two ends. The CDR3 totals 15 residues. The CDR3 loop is CASSPNLPANYGYTF. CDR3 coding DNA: TGTGCCAGCAGTCCAAACCTTCCAGCTAACTATGGCTACACCTTC.

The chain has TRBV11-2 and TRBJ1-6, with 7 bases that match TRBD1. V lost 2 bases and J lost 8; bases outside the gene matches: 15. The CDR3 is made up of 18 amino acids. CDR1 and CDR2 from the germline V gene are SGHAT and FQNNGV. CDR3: CASSLRYPDRAWDSPLHF. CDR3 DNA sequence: TGTGCCAGCAGCTTAAGGTACCCCGACAGGGCGTGGGATTCACCCCTCCACTTT.

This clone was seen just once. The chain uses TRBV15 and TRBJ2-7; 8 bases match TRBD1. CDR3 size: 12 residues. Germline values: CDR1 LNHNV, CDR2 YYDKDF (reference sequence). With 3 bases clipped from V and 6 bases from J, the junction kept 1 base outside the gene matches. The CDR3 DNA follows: TGTGCCACCAGCAGCGACAGGGGCGAGCAGTACTTC. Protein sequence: CATSSDRGEQYF.

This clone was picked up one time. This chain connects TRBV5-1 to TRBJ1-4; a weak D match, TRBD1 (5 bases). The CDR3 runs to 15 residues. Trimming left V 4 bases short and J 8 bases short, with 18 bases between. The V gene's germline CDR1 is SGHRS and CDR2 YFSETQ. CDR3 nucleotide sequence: TGCGCCAGCAGCGGAAAAGACAGTACTGAAGAAAAACTGTTTTTT. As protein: CASSGKDSTEEKLFF.

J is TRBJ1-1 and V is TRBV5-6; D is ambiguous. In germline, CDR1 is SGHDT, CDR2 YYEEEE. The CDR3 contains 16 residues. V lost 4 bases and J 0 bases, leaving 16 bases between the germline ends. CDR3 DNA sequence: TGTGCCAGCAGCCGACAAGGTCGAATACTGAACACTGAAGCTTTCTTT. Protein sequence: CASSRQGRILNTEAFF.

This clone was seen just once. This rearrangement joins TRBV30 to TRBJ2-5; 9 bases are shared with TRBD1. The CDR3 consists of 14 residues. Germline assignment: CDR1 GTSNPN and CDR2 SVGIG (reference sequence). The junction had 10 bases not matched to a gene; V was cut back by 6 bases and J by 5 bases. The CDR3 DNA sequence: TGTGCCTGCGCCGACAGGGGGACTATCGAGACCCAGTACTTC. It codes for CACADRGTIETQYF.

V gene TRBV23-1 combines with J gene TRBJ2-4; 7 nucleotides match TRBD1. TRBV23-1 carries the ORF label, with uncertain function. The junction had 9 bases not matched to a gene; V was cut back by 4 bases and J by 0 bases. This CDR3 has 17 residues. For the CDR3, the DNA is TGCGCCAGCAGTCTCCTACCGGGACAGTTAGCCAAAAACATTCAGTACTTC. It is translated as CASSLLPGQLAKNIQYF.

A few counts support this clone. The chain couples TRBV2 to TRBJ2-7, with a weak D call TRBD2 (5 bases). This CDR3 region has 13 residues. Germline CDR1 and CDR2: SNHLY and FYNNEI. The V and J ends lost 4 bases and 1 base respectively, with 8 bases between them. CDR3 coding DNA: TGTGCCAGCAGTGGTCCGGGATCCTACGAGCAGTACTTC. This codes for CASSGPGSYEQYF. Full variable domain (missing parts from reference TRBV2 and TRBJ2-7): EPEVTQTPSHQVTQMGQEVILRCVPISNHLYFYWYRQILGQKVEFLVSFYNNEISEKSEIFDDQFSVERPDGSNFTLKIRSTKLEDSAMYFCASSGPGSYEQYFGPGTRLTVT.

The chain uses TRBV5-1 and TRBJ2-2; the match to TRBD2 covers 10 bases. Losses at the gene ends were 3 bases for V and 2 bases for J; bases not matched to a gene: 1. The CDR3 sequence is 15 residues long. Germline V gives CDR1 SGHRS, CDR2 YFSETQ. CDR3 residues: CASSWTSGNTGELFF. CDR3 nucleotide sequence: TGCGCCAGCAGCTGGACTAGCGGCAACACCGGGGAGCTGTTTTTT.

The CDR3, as DNA: TGTGCCAGCAGTTACTCAACTAGCGGGGGCTCCTACGAGCAGTACTTC. The encoded protein is CASSYSTSGGSYEQYF. V gene TRBV6-5 combines with J gene TRBJ2-7, with 11 bases matching TRBD2. This CDR3 is 16 amino acids long. The V segment lost 0 bases and the J segment 0 bases; nucleotides outside the gene matches: 1. The V gene's germline CDR1 is MNHEY and CDR2 SVGAGI.

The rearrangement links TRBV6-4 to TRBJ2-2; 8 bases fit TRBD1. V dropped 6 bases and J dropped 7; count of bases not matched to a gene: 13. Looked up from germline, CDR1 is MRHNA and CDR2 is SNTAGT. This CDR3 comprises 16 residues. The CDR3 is CASRSTGEVFGGELFF. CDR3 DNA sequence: TGTGCCAGCAGATCGACAGGGGAAGTCTTTGGCGGGGAGCTGTTTTTT.

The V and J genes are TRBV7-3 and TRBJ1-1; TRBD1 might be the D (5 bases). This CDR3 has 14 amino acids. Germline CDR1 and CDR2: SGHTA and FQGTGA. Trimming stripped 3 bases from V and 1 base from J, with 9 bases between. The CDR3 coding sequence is TGTGCCAGCAGCTTTTCAGGGAAGAACACTGAAGCTTTCTTT. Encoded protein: CASSFSGKNTEAFF.

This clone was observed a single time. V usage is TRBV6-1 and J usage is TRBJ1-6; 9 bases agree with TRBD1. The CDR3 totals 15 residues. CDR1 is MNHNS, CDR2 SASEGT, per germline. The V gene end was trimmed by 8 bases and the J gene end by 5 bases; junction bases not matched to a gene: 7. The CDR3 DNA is TGTGCCAGCGGGTTCGGGACAGGGAATAATTCACCCCTCCACTTT. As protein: CASGFGTGNNSPLHF.

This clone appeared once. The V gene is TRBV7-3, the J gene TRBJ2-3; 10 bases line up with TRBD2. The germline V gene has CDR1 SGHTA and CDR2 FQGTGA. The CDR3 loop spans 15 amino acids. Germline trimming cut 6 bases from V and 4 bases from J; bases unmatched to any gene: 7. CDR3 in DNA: TGTGCCAGCAGACCGACAGCGGGAGGGGCAGATACGCAGTATTTT. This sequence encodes CASRPTAGGADTQYF. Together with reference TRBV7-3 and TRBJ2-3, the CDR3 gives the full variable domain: GAGVSQTPSNKVTEKGKYVELRCDPISGHTALYWYRQSLGQGPEFLIYFQGTGAADDSGLPNDRFFAVRPEGSVSTLKIQRTERGDSAVYLCASRPTAGGADTQYFGPGTRLTVL.

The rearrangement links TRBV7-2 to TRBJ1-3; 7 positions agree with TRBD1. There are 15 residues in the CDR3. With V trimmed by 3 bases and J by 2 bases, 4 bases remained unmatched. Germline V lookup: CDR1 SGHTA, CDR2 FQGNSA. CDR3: CASSFRQGPGNTIYF. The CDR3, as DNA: TGTGCCAGCAGCTTTCGACAGGGACCTGGAAACACCATATATTTT.

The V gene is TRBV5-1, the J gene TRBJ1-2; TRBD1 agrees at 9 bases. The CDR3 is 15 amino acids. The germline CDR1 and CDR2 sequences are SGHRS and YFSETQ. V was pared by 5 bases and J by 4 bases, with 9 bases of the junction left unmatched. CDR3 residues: CASRRGDRDIYGYTF. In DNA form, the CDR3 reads TGCGCCAGCAGACGCGGGGACAGGGATATCTATGGCTACACCTTC.